A selection of T cell receptor beta chains follows, all from one sample in a study of cytomegalovirus exposure and HLA in healthy donors. Method: immunoSEQ multiplex PCR; TCRdb's copy keeps in-frame clones and lacks some. This repertoire comprises roughly 30,000 clones; its ten largest clones make up about 5%. Sequenced material: PBMCs. Receptors originate from a female donor in good health and CMV-seronegative. The CDR3 runs from the conserved cysteine through the conserved F or W. Each record gives: CDR3 protein, CDR3 DNA, D gene, J gene, V gene, clone size. A D gene is named only where the DNA matches it firmly. Size is omitted from some rows. Given values are once, few, many or a class for expanded clones.

cdr3_aa: CASSRGTANQPQHF
cdr3_nt: TGTGCCAGCTCACGGGGGACAGCGAATCAGCCCCAGCATTTT
d_call: TRBD1
j_call: TRBJ1-5
v_call: TRBV18
clone_size: .

cdr3_aa: CASSEQRRNTEAFF
cdr3_nt: TGCGCCAGCAGTGAGCAACGTAGAAACACTGAAGCTTTCTTT
d_call: .
j_call: TRBJ1-1
v_call: TRBV10-1
clone_size: .

cdr3_aa: CASSQQNNSPLHF
cdr3_nt: TGCGCCAGCAGCCAACAGAATAATTCACCCCTCCACTTT
d_call: .
j_call: TRBJ1-6
v_call: TRBV4-3
clone_size: .

cdr3_aa: CASSPDKYTDTQYF
cdr3_nt: TGCGCCAGCAGCCCGGACAAATACACAGATACGCAGTATTTT
d_call: .
j_call: TRBJ2-3
v_call: TRBV5-1
clone_size: .

cdr3_aa: CASSQDRGGSGNTIYF
cdr3_nt: TGCGCCAGCAGCCAAGATCGCGGGGGTTCTGGAAACACCATATATTTT
d_call: .
j_call: TRBJ1-3
v_call: TRBV4-1
clone_size: .

cdr3_aa: CASSSNPSGGSYNEQFF
cdr3_nt: TGTGCCAGCAGCTCAAACCCTAGCGGGGGGTCCTACAATGAGCAGTTCTTC
d_call: TRBD2
j_call: TRBJ2-1
v_call: TRBV7-3
clone_size: .

cdr3_aa: CASRDRTNSPLHF
cdr3_nt: TGTGCCAGTCGCGACAGGACCAATTCACCCCTCCACTTT
d_call: .
j_call: TRBJ1-6
v_call: TRBV19
clone_size: .

cdr3_aa: CASSFPRALYNEQFF
cdr3_nt: TGTGCCAGCAGCTTCCCGAGGGCTCTCTACAATGAGCAGTTCTTC
d_call: .
j_call: TRBJ2-1
v_call: TRBV5-6
clone_size: .

cdr3_aa: CASSQFRYLEQYF
cdr3_nt: TGTGCCAGCAGCCAATTCCGGTACCTAGAGCAGTACTTC
d_call: .
j_call: TRBJ2-7
v_call: TRBV14
clone_size: .

cdr3_aa: CASSAGTGREQYF
cdr3_nt: TGTGCCAGCAGCGCCGGGACAGGACGCGAGCAGTACTTC
d_call: TRBD1
j_call: TRBJ2-7
v_call: TRBV11-2
clone_size: .

cdr3_aa: CASSQVAAAPGTQYF
cdr3_nt: TGTGCCAGCAGCCAAGTGGCCGCGGCCCCGGGGACCCAGTACTTC
d_call: .
j_call: TRBJ2-5
v_call: TRBV14
clone_size: .

cdr3_aa: CASRTTGSGNTIYF
cdr3_nt: TGTGCCAGCAGAACGACAGGCTCTGGAAACACCATATATTTT
d_call: .
j_call: TRBJ1-3
v_call: TRBV6-6
clone_size: medium-sized

cdr3_aa: CASSQDRQGAANTGELFF
cdr3_nt: TGTGCCAGCAGCCAAGATCGGCAGGGGGCCGCGAACACCGGGGAGCTGTTTTTT
d_call: TRBD1
j_call: TRBJ2-2
v_call: TRBV14
clone_size: .

cdr3_aa: CATSRERTGGLETQYF
cdr3_nt: TGTGCCACCAGCAGAGAAAGGACAGGGGGCTTGGAGACCCAGTACTTC
d_call: TRBD1
j_call: TRBJ2-5
v_call: TRBV15
clone_size: .

cdr3_aa: CASGLVPGPSNSPLHF
cdr3_nt: TGTGCTAGTGGTTTGGTACCAGGGCCGAGTAATTCACCCCTCCACTTT
d_call: .
j_call: TRBJ1-6
v_call: TRBV12-5
clone_size: .